This T cell receptor (beta chain) is drawn from a study of T-cell reconstitution after alpha-beta-depleted transplantation in children. This clonotype was seen at least ten times. The antigen is undetermined. Study-wide results and limits: Once a year had passed after transplant, T-cell counts and diversity came mostly from newly produced T cells.

Researchers prepared the TCRbeta library using unique molecular identifiers, the study reports. TCRdb passed the PCR reads through MiXCR, listing each CDR3 protein once. The sample lists a few hundred thousand distinct CDR3 sequences, under 14% occurring once. The CDR3 sequence is 14 residues long. Losses at the gene ends were 0 bases for V and 4 bases for J; bases not matched to a gene: 3. The germline CDR1 and CDR2 sequences are DFQATT and SNEGSKA (reference sequence). The input for sequencing was peripheral blood, taken 180 days after TCRalphabeta/CD19-depleted stem cell transplant. The J gene is TRBJ2-7, the V gene TRBV20-1; TRBD2 agrees at 10 bases. This clonotype was obtained from a male patient between 2 and 9 years old who had a stem cell transplant for chronic granulomatous disease, so the T cells may come from the graft donor. The CDR3 loop is CSARELAGNYEQYF. The CDR3 DNA reads as TGCAGTGCTAGAGAACTAGCGGGAAATTACGAGCAGTACTTC.